This T cell receptor (beta chain) is from a study of blood T cell repertoires in COVID-19. Whole-study context: PBMCs, B-cell-depleted T cells, or T cells provided the cDNA or gDNA that made up the material.

Original processing notes: Reference gene primer amplification yielded estimated nucleated cell counts. TCRdb's table, derived via immunoSEQ multiplex PCR, lists solely in-frame clones and lacks some. That table gives V, J and clone size, and the DNA gave D and trimming. The repertoire has about 190,000 clones, over 70% of them found once; the top ten carry 5.5% to 8.5%. The source material was peripheral blood. The origin of this receptor is a man in his 60s with acute or convalescent COVID-19.

The CDR3 here is CASSPTGFGNQPQHF. The CDR3 DNA sequence: TGCGCCAGCAGCCCGACAGGGTTTGGGAATCAGCCCCAGCATTTT. V usage is TRBV5-1 and J usage is TRBJ1-5; 7 nucleotides match TRBD1. Trimming removed 4 bases from V and 4 bases from J; junction bases left unmatched: 8. The CDR3 consists of 15 residues. Per the germline V gene, CDR1 is SGHRS and CDR2 is YFSETQ.